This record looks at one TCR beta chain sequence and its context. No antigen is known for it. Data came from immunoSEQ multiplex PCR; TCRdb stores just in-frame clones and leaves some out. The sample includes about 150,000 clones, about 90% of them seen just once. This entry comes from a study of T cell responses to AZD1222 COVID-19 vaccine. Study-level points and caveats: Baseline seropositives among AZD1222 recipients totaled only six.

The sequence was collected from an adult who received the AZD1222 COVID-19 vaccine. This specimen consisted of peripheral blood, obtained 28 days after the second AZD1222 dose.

CDR3 in amino acids: CASSRELNTGELFF. The CDR3, as DNA: TGTGCCAGCAGCCGGGAACTCAACACCGGGGAGCTGTTTTTT. J is TRBJ2-2 and V is TRBV5-6, with D perhaps matching TRBD2 (5 bases). From germline, CDR1 is SGHDT and CDR2 YYEEEE. The CDR3 has 14 residues. Trimming removed 4 bases at V and 2 bases at J, with 9 bases between.